The next 21 T cell receptor beta chains were all read from a single sample in a study of response to subunit inactivated influenza vaccine. Using its own MiXCR run on the RT-PCR reads, TCRdb lists one record per CDR3 protein. Found here are about half a million distinct CDR3 sequences, less than 10% of them singletons; the top ten hold approximately 13%. Source: PBMCs from blood, taken around 2 years after vaccination. The source of these receptors is a man aged 45-69 years who received an inactivated influenza vaccine.

This clonotype has a handful of counts. This chain uses TRBV20-1 with TRBJ2-3; no firm D call. The CDR3 extends over 15 amino acids. Trimming took off 3 bases at V and 2 bases at J, with 15 bases between the two ends. In germline, CDR1 is DFQATT, CDR2 SNEGSKA (reference sequence). The CDR3 is CSASRSPLNTDTQYF. CDR3 bases: TGCAGTGCTAGTCGGTCTCCCCTGAACACAGATACGCAGTATTTT.

The rearrangement uses TRBV4-2 and TRBJ1-1; the match to TRBD1 covers 11 bases. Germline assignment: CDR1 LGHNA and CDR2 YNFKEQ. The trim removed 0 bases at V and 10 bases at J, leaving 7 bases unmatched. CDR3 length equals 15 residues. For the CDR3, the DNA is TGTGCCAGCAGCCAAGAGGCCGGGACAGGGGGGACAGCTTTCTTT. As protein: CASSQEAGTGGTAFF.

Comments on this clonotype: A much larger clone differs from this one at a single base, so this may be a read error. The chain employs TRBV6-1 and TRBJ1-5, with D possibly matching TRBD1 (5 bases). CDR1 MNHNS and CDR2 SASEGT come from the germline V gene. This CDR3 contains 14 residues. The CDR3 loop reads CASSEWGTNHPQHF. The CDR3 DNA reads as TGTGCCAGCAGTGAATGGGGGACTAATCATCCCCAGCATTTT.

The J gene is TRBJ2-3, the V gene TRBV7-3; D gene ambiguous. V was shortened by 2 bases and J by 0 bases, with 6 bases between the two germline ends. CDR3 size: 14 residues. The germline gives CDR1 SGHTA, CDR2 FQGTGA. This CDR3 reads CASSLGVSTDTQYF. The CDR3 bases are TGTGCCAGCAGCTTAGGAGTCAGCACAGATACGCAGTATTTT.

The V gene is TRBV29-1, the J gene TRBJ2-7; D is undetermined. V was clipped by 6 bases and J by 7 bases, with 13 bases between them. Germline loops: CDR1 SQVTM, CDR2 ANQGSEA. The CDR3 contains 11 residues. CDR3 amino acids: CSVEPPREQYF. The DNA of the CDR3 is TGCAGCGTGGAGCCGCCGCGTGAGCAGTACTTC.

This clonotype was seen a few times. The chain joins TRBV5-1 to TRBJ2-5; 15 nucleotides match TRBD2. The CDR3 runs to 16 residues. The germline CDR1 and CDR2 sequences are SGHRS and YFSETQ. V dropped 4 bases and J dropped 5; count of bases not matched to a gene: 6. The CDR3 loop is CASSTGLAGGPETQYF. For the CDR3, the DNA is TGCGCCAGCAGCACTGGACTAGCGGGAGGGCCTGAGACCCAGTACTTC. The full variable domain, rest sourced from reference TRBV5-1 and TRBJ2-5, is KAGVTQTPRYLIKTRGQQVTLSCSPISGHRSVSWYQQTPGQGLQFLFEYFSETQRNKGNFPGRFSGRQFSNSRSEMNVSTLELGDSALYLCASSTGLAGGPETQYFGPGTRLLVL.

This clonotype appeared many times. The rearrangement joins TRBV7-6 to TRBJ2-3; 12 nucleotides line up with TRBD2. With 3 bases clipped from V and 9 bases from J, the junction kept 10 bases outside the gene matches. Germline values: CDR1 SGHVS, CDR2 FNYEAQ. The CDR3 runs to 16 residues. The CDR3 is CASSFSSSGGAGTQYF. CDR3 in DNA: TGTGCCAGCAGCTTTTCCTCTAGCGGGGGGGCTGGAACGCAGTATTTT.

The J gene is TRBJ1-1, the V gene TRBV5-1, with 9 bases matching TRBD1. The CDR3 consists of 17 residues. Germline V gives CDR1 SGHRS, CDR2 YFSETQ. V shed 4 bases and J 4 bases; nucleotides not matched to a gene: 14. DNA of the CDR3: TGCGCCAGCAGCAAAGGGACAGGGCAGGTACGCAGCACTGAAGCTTTCTTT. This gives the protein CASSKGTGQVRSTEAFF.

This chain uses TRBV29-1 with TRBJ2-2, with D tentatively TRBD2 (6 bases). The CDR3 contains 15 residues. Trimming left V 7 bases short and J 4 bases short, with 19 bases between. Germline values: CDR1 SQVTM, CDR2 ANQGSEA. CDR3 sequence: CSASKNSGGTGELFF. CDR3 nucleotide sequence: TGCAGCGCCTCCAAGAATAGCGGAGGCACCGGGGAGCTGTTTTTT.

The chain recombines TRBV12-3 or TRBV12-4 with TRBJ1-5, with D possibly TRBD1 on 5 matching bases. The CDR3 length is 15 residues. Trimming left V 1 base short and J 1 base short, with 8 bases between. CDR3 protein: CASSLDQGSNQPQHF. In DNA, the CDR3 is TGTGCCAGCAGTTTAGACCAGGGCAGCAATCAGCCCCAGCATTTT.

V usage is TRBV4-1 and J usage is TRBJ2-7, with 7 bases that match TRBD2. With V trimmed by 5 bases and J by 0 bases, 4 bases remained unmatched. This CDR3 has 14 residues. Per germline, CDR1 MGHRA and CDR2 YSYEKL. The CDR3: CASSYRDYSYEQYF. Here the CDR3 DNA reads TGCGCCAGCAGCTATCGGGACTACTCCTACGAGCAGTACTTC.

This clonotype was recorded many times. The chain recombines TRBV10-3 with TRBJ2-1; 11 bases map to TRBD2. CDR1 is ENHRY and CDR2 is SYGVKD in the germline V gene. Germline trimming cut 4 bases from V and 0 bases from J; bases unmatched to any gene: 14. The CDR3 totals 20 residues. CDR3 coding DNA: TGTGCCATCAGTGCTCAGGGGCTAGCGGGAGGAGGTTACTCCTACAATGAGCAGTTCTTC. It translates to CAISAQGLAGGGYSYNEQFF.

This clonotype has only a few counts. The J gene is TRBJ1-5, the V gene TRBV4-3; no clear D gene. The ends were cut back, 3 bases at V and 1 base at J, with 10 bases in the middle. The CDR3 runs 15 residues. Germline-derived CDR1 and CDR2 are LGHNA and YSLEER. Here the CDR3 reads CASSHNQLSNQPQHF. CDR3 coding DNA: TGCGCCAGCAGCCACAATCAACTGAGCAATCAGCCCCAGCATTTT.

This clonotype was seen repeatedly, ten times or more. This chain uses TRBV7-6 with TRBJ2-2, with D perhaps matching TRBD1 (6 bases). From germline, CDR1 is SGHVS and CDR2 FNYEAQ. This CDR3 spans 15 amino acids. Trimming removed 2 bases from V and 7 bases from J, with 14 bases in between. For the CDR3, the DNA is TGTGCCAGCAGCTTAAGCACAGGGATACTCGGGGAGCTGTTTTTT. The encoded protein is CASSLSTGILGELFF.

About this clonotype itself: A much larger clone sits a single nucleotide away, making a read error possible. CDR3 in amino acids: CASSCSLVTARQETQYF. CDR3 coding DNA: TGTGCCAGCAGTTGCTCATTGGTTACAGCGAGACAAGAGACCCAGTACTTC. The J gene is TRBJ2-5, the V gene TRBV6-2 or TRBV6-3; no definite D call. The CDR3 is 17 amino acids. Germline V lookup: CDR1 MNHEY, CDR2 SVGEGT. V lost 4 bases and J 2 bases, leaving 20 bases between the germline ends.

The chain employs TRBV10-3 and TRBJ2-3, with 10 bases lining up with TRBD1. The CDR3 contains 16 residues. Unmatched junction bases numbered 5, after V lost 5 bases and J lost 0 bases. The germline CDR1 and CDR2 sequences are ENHRY and SYGVKD. The CDR3 DNA is TGTGCCATCAGTTTCGGGACAGGGGCTAGCACAGATACGCAGTATTTT. Residues: CAISFGTGASTDTQYF.

This clonotype occurred a few times. The V and J genes are TRBV5-1 and TRBJ2-5; the D is unclear. V lost 4 bases, J lost 0 bases, and 10 bases lay in between. Germline values: CDR1 SGHRS, CDR2 YFSETQ. There are 14 residues in the CDR3. The CDR3 here is CASSRRIDQETQYF. The CDR3 DNA reads TGCGCCAGCAGCCGGCGGATAGACCAAGAGACCCAGTACTTC.

This clonotype has more than one count but fewer than ten. The CDR3 coding sequence is TGTGCCATCGCCCAAGATAGCAATCAGCCCCAGCATTTT. Protein product: CAIAQDSNQPQHF. This chain links TRBV10-3 with TRBJ1-5; the D is unclear. The length of the CDR3 is 13 residues. The V end was cut by 8 bases, the J end by 0 bases, with 8 bases between. CDR1 ENHRY and CDR2 SYGVKD come from the germline V gene.

The chain uses TRBV20-1 and TRBJ2-3; no definite D call. Trimming stripped 2 bases from V and 0 bases from J, with 9 bases between. CDR3 length: 14 amino acids. CDR1 and CDR2 (germline): DFQATT, SNEGSKA (reference sequence). The CDR3 DNA reads as TGCAGTGCTAGAAAAGGCTCTAGCACAGATACGCAGTATTTT. It is translated as CSARKGSSTDTQYF.

Many counts were recorded for this clonotype. The V gene is TRBV6-5, the J gene TRBJ2-3, with 7 bases lining up with TRBD2. V lost 2 bases and J lost 4; bases outside the gene matches: 6. Germline V CDR1 and CDR2: MNHEY, SVGAGI. The CDR3 spans 15 residues. This chain's CDR3 is CASSYRGGSADTQYF. For the CDR3, the DNA is TGTGCCAGCAGTTACCGGGGCGGGAGCGCAGATACGCAGTATTTT.

This clonotype was seen ten or more times. The chain carries TRBV12-3 or TRBV12-4 and TRBJ1-2; D possibly corresponds to TRBD1 (6 bases). The CDR3 length is 15 residues. With 3 bases removed from V and 3 bases from J, the gap between germline ends came to 14 bases. CDR3 amino acids: CASSLGGGLDYGYTF. CDR3 DNA sequence: TGTGCCAGCAGTTTGGGAGGGGGTCTGGACTATGGCTACACCTTC.